These 28 T cell receptor beta chains were sequenced from one sample in a study of radiation and T cells in renal cell carcinoma. Noted time point: blood 2 weeks post-SBRT. Treatment meaning: 15 Gy SBRT to primary tumor, nephrectomy 4 weeks later. Here immunoSEQ multiplex PCR was the method, and the copy in TCRdb shows in-frame clones only, minus some. The data contain about 150,000 clones, over 80% of them singletons. The sample consisted of blood, taken from a patient whose treatment included radiotherapy and nephrectomy. These receptors came from a woman between 45 and 65 years old with renal cell carcinoma.

V usage is TRBV5-1 and J usage is TRBJ1-2; no firm D call. Germline loops: CDR1 SGHRS, CDR2 YFSETQ. The CDR3 spans 16 residues. V was clipped by 0 bases and J by 2 bases, with 14 bases between them. The CDR3 nucleotides read TGCGCCAGCAGCTTGGCCGATCGGACGGCGAACTATGGCTACACCTTC. Residues: CASSLADRTANYGYTF.

The gene calls are TRBV5-1 and TRBJ1-5; D unclear. This CDR3 comprises 13 residues. Germline lookup yields CDR1 SGHRS and CDR2 YFSETQ. Trimming shortened V by 0 bases and J by 5 bases, and 6 bases separated the two germline ends. In DNA, the CDR3 is TGCGCCAGCAGCTTGGGCGGGGATCAGCCCCAGCATTTT. Translation gives CASSLGGDQPQHF.

The chain uses TRBV6-1 and TRBJ2-7; 7 bases are shared with TRBD1. This CDR3 is built from 15 residues. Germline CDR1 MNHNS, CDR2 SASEGT. The V segment lost 4 bases and the J segment 5 bases; nucleotides outside the gene matches: 11. The CDR3 loop reads CASSAPGQTWNEQYF. The CDR3, as DNA: TGTGCCAGCAGTGCTCCGGGACAGACTTGGAACGAGCAGTACTTC.

The V gene is TRBV6-5, the J gene TRBJ2-1, with D tentatively TRBD2 (6 bases). V dropped 6 bases and J dropped 5 bases, with 14 bases sitting between them. The CDR3 covers 14 residues. Germline CDR1 is MNHEY and CDR2 is SVGAGI. CDR3 in amino acids: CASRNGGTHNEQFF. CDR3 bases: TGTGCCAGCAGAAATGGAGGGACTCACAATGAGCAGTTCTTC.

This chain links TRBV5-1 with TRBJ2-1, with 8 bases that match TRBD1. The CDR3 consists of 16 residues. In germline, CDR1 is SGHRS, CDR2 YFSETQ. V lost 3 bases, J lost 4 bases, and 9 bases stayed unmatched. The chain's CDR3 is CASSWGGQGGYNEQFF. The CDR3 nucleotides read TGCGCCAGCAGCTGGGGCGGACAGGGAGGTTACAATGAGCAGTTCTTC.

The V and J genes are TRBV28 and TRBJ2-7; D unresolved. The V end was cut by 0 bases, the J end by 4 bases, with 7 bases between. Germline V gene sequence: CDR1 MDHEN, CDR2 SYDVKM. CDR3 length equals 13 residues. CDR3 in amino acids: CASSLWNGYEQYF. CDR3 DNA sequence: TGTGCCAGCAGTTTATGGAACGGGTACGAGCAGTACTTC.

This sequence joins TRBV11-2 and TRBJ2-1; 9 nucleotides match TRBD2. V shed 5 bases, J shed 6 bases, and the junction held 14 bases outside the gene matches. The CDR3 is 17 residues long. CDR1 is SGHAT and CDR2 is FQNNGV in the germline V gene. The CDR3 loop is CASSLARGGRVGNEQFF. The CDR3 nucleotides are TGTGCCAGCAGCCTGGCGCGGGGGGGACGTGTGGGCAATGAGCAGTTCTTC.

The chain uses TRBV5-8 and TRBJ2-1; a weak D match, TRBD1 (6 bases). The CDR3 contains 12 residues. Trimming left V 4 bases short and J 9 bases short, with 11 bases between. CDR1 SGHTS and CDR2 YDEGEE come from the germline V gene. The CDR3 protein is CASSRGIREQFF. As DNA, the CDR3 is TGTGCCAGCAGCAGGGGGATCCGTGAGCAGTTCTTC.

This clone appeared once. The V call is TRBV7-9, the J call TRBJ2-5; tentative D call: TRBD1 (6 bases). This CDR3 is 15 amino acids long. Germline CDR1 reads SEHNR; CDR2 reads FQNEAQ (reference sequence). V lost 4 bases to trimming and J lost 2 bases, with 14 bases between them. For the CDR3, the DNA is TGTGCCAGCAGCTCGCCCGGACAGCTACAAGAGACCCAGTACTTC. It translates to CASSSPGQLQETQYF.

The gene calls are TRBV19 and TRBJ1-6; D is possibly TRBD1 (5 bases). V was trimmed by 8 bases and J by 7 bases, leaving 12 bases between them. The CDR3 is 13 residues long. CDR1 and CDR2 (germline): LNHDA, SQIVND (reference sequence). DNA of the CDR3: TGTGCCAGTTCGGACACCAGAAATTCACCCCTCCACTTT. Amino acid sequence: CASSDTRNSPLHF.

The gene calls are TRBV11-2 and TRBJ1-1, with 9 bases aligning to TRBD1. V lost 5 bases, J lost 4 bases, and 8 bases stayed unmatched. This CDR3 contains 15 residues. Germline CDR1 is SGHAT and CDR2 is FQNNGV. This CDR3 reads CASSLWTGDSTEAFF. For the CDR3, the DNA is TGTGCCAGCAGCCTGTGGACAGGGGATTCCACTGAAGCTTTCTTT. Together with reference TRBV11-2 and TRBJ1-1, the CDR3 gives the full variable domain: EAGVAQSPRYKIIEKRQSVAFWCNPISGHATLYWYQQILGQGPKLLIQFQNNGVVDDSQLPKDRFSAERLKGVDSTLKIQPAKLEDSAVYLCASSLWTGDSTEAFFGQGTRLTVV.

This clone was observed many times. The gene calls are TRBV4-2 and TRBJ1-2; D perhaps matches TRBD1 (6 bases). V was shortened by 4 bases and J by 8 bases, with 17 bases between the two germline ends. Germline V gives CDR1 LGHNA, CDR2 YNFKEQ. The CDR3 spans 14 residues. This CDR3 reads CASSPAGGALGYTF. The DNA of the CDR3 is TGTGCCAGCAGCCCCGCCGGGGGGGCTTTGGGCTACACCTTC.

The rearrangement links TRBV29-1 to TRBJ2-7; TRBD1 matches at 9 bases. Germline loops: CDR1 SQVTM, CDR2 ANQGSEA. With 3 bases clipped from V and 6 bases from J, the junction kept 3 bases outside the gene matches. CDR3 length: 12 amino acids. The CDR3 DNA reads as TGCAGCGTTGACGGGACAGGGCTCGAGCAGTACTTC. Its protein product is CSVDGTGLEQYF.

The chain recombines TRBV19 with TRBJ2-5; 8 nucleotides line up with TRBD2. The germline V gene has CDR1 LNHDA and CDR2 SQIVND (reference sequence). The V segment lost 6 bases and the J segment 1 base; nucleotides outside the gene matches: 7. This CDR3 contains 15 residues. CDR3 coding DNA: TGTGCCAGTAGAGAATCGAGCGGGGGCCAAGAGACCCAGTACTTC. Its translation is CASRESSGGQETQYF.

The rearrangement joins TRBV11-2 to TRBJ1-2; D unclear. Germline lookup yields CDR1 SGHAT and CDR2 FQNNGV. This CDR3 is built from 14 residues. The V end lost 7 bases, the J end lost 4 bases, and 16 bases lay between the germline ends. The CDR3 nucleotides read TGTGCCAGCAAACGAGACGGAAGCGGCTATGGCTACACCTTC. Translated, it gives CASKRDGSGYGYTF. The variable domain in full, with the rest retrieved from reference TRBV11-2 and TRBJ1-2, is EAGVAQSPRYKIIEKRQSVAFWCNPISGHATLYWYQQILGQGPKLLIQFQNNGVVDDSQLPKDRFSAERLKGVDSTLKIQPAKLEDSAVYLCASKRDGSGYGYTFGSGTRLTVV.

This chain joins TRBV6-1 and TRBJ2-7; D gene unclear. The CDR3 is made up of 11 amino acids. Germline lookup yields CDR1 MNHNS and CDR2 SASEGT. V was pared by 5 bases and J by 2 bases, with 4 bases between. The CDR3 sequence is CASSRTYEQYF. The CDR3 DNA follows: TGTGCCAGCAGTAGAACCTACGAGCAGTACTTC.

The J gene is TRBJ1-4, the V gene TRBV20-1, with D unresolved. The CDR3 is 11 residues long. V was shortened by 5 bases and J by 7 bases, with 8 bases between the two germline ends. The germline gives CDR1 DFQATT, CDR2 SNEGSKA (reference sequence). CDR3 residues: CSARTTEKLFF. CDR3 nucleotide sequence: TGCAGTGCTCGCACCACTGAAAAACTGTTTTTT.

The chain uses TRBV4-1 and TRBJ2-7, with 9 bases lining up with TRBD1. Germline CDR1 MGHRA, CDR2 YSYEKL. V lost 1 base, J lost 5 bases, and 9 bases stayed unmatched. The CDR3 consists of 16 residues. The CDR3: CASSQALQGAGDEQYF. CDR3 sequence (DNA): TGCGCCAGCAGCCAAGCCCTACAGGGGGCTGGAGACGAGCAGTACTTC.

This chain uses TRBV28 with TRBJ1-6; 10 bases map to TRBD1. From germline, CDR1 is MDHEN and CDR2 SYDVKM. Germline trimming cut 11 bases from V and 9 bases from J; bases unmatched to any gene: 4. There are 12 residues in the CDR3. The CDR3 sequence: CAGRTGGSPLHF. CDR3 coding DNA: TGTGCCGGACGGACAGGGGGTTCACCCCTCCACTTT.

This clone was seen ten or more times. The V call is TRBV6-1, the J call TRBJ1-5, with a weak D call TRBD1 (5 bases). The CDR3 extends over 16 amino acids. Germline V gives CDR1 MNHNS, CDR2 SASEGT. The V end lost 0 bases, the J end lost 7 bases, and 16 bases lay between the germline ends. As DNA, the CDR3 is TGTGCCAGCAGTGAAGCTAGGGGCGGCCCGCGGCAGCCCCAGCATTTT. It specifies CASSEARGGPRQPQHF.

V is TRBV6-5 and J is TRBJ2-2; 8 bases match TRBD1. With V trimmed by 0 bases and J by 4 bases, 4 bases remained unmatched. CDR3 length: 16 residues. Looked up from germline, CDR1 is MNHEY and CDR2 is SVGAGI. The DNA of the CDR3 is TGTGCCAGCAGTTACTCGAGACAGGGGACCACCGGGGAGCTGTTTTTT. It encodes CASSYSRQGTTGELFF.

The gene calls are TRBV5-1 and TRBJ2-7; D not certain. Germline CDR1 SGHRS, CDR2 YFSETQ. The CDR3 is 12 residues long. The V gene lost 4 bases and the J gene lost 6 bases, with 11 bases spanning the gap. The chain's CDR3 is CASSPDQREQYF. Written as DNA, the CDR3 is TGCGCCAGCAGCCCCGATCAGCGCGAGCAGTACTTC.

The chain uses TRBV7-2 and TRBJ2-3; D may be TRBD1 (5 bases). Trimming left V 5 bases short and J 6 bases short, with 15 bases between. Looked up from germline, CDR1 is SGHTA and CDR2 is FQGNSA. CDR3 size: 14 residues. The DNA of the CDR3 is TGTGCCAGCAGCCGAGACAGACCGCAGGATACGCAGTATTTT. Protein product: CASSRDRPQDTQYF.

The V gene is TRBV19, the J gene TRBJ1-4; D is unresolved. V lost 2 bases and J 4 bases, leaving 11 bases between the germline ends. The germline gives CDR1 LNHDA, CDR2 SQIVND (reference sequence). The CDR3 has 15 residues. CDR3 amino acids: CASSITARRNEKLFF. The CDR3 region has the DNA TGTGCCAGTAGTATAACGGCCCGTCGTAATGAAAAACTGTTTTTT.

The chain combines TRBV7-8 with TRBJ2-5; 10 bases map to TRBD2. The CDR3 runs to 16 residues. V shed 0 bases, J shed 7 bases, and the junction held 8 bases outside the gene matches. The V gene's germline CDR1 is SGHVS and CDR2 FQNEAQ. The CDR3 DNA reads as TGTGCCAGCAGCTTAGCCCGGCTAGCGGGGGTTCCGACCCAGTACTTC. Translation: CASSLARLAGVPTQYF. Combining the CDR3 with reference TRBV7-8 and TRBJ2-5 gives the whole variable domain GAGVSQSPRYKVAKRGQDVALRCDPISGHVSLFWYQQALGQGPEFLTYFQNEAQLDKSGLPSDRFFAERPEGSVSTLKIQRTQQEDSAVYLCASSLARLAGVPTQYFGPGTRLLVL.

The V gene is TRBV5-6, the J gene TRBJ2-4, with 8 bases lining up with TRBD1. Unmatched junction bases numbered 6, after V lost 0 bases and J lost 1 base. The CDR3 loop spans 17 amino acids. Germline V lookup: CDR1 SGHDT, CDR2 YYEEEE. As DNA, the CDR3 is TGTGCCAGCAGCTTGGTATCGGACAGGGCGGCCAAAAACATTCAGTACTTC. Its translation is CASSLVSDRAAKNIQYF.

This chain uses TRBV2 with TRBJ2-3, with D perhaps matching TRBD2 (5 bases). V shed 7 bases and J shed 7 bases, with 18 bases lying between them. The CDR3 has 14 amino acids. Germline CDR1 SNHLY, CDR2 FYNNEI. The CDR3 region has the DNA TGTGCCAGCACCTACCTGGGTAGCGATTATACGCAGTATTTT. Translating gives CASTYLGSDYTQYF.

Here the CDR3 DNA reads TGTGCCAGCGGACCGGGACAGGTCCGTGTCGGGGAGCTGTTTTTT. Residues: CASGPGQVRVGELFF. The chain employs TRBV11-2 and TRBJ2-2; TRBD1 aligns across 8 bases. The V segment lost 8 bases and the J segment 7 bases; nucleotides outside the gene matches: 12. The CDR3 covers 15 residues. The germline V gene has CDR1 SGHAT and CDR2 FQNNGV. Full variable domain (rest looked up from reference TRBV11-2 and TRBJ2-2): EAGVAQSPRYKIIEKRQSVAFWCNPISGHATLYWYQQILGQGPKLLIQFQNNGVVDDSQLPKDRFSAERLKGVDSTLKIQPAKLEDSAVYLCASGPGQVRVGELFFGEGSRLTVL.